A single T cell receptor beta chain is shown here with its context. Time point here: pretreatment peripheral blood. Patients suffered from locally advanced or metastatic urothelial carcinoma. TCRdb keeps only in-frame clones here, not all; method: immunoSEQ multiplex PCR. The repertoire includes roughly 51,000 clones, 85% to 90% of them detected once, and roughly 22% sits in the top ten. CDR3 length: 15 residues. The germline CDR1 and CDR2 sequences are LNHDA and SQIVND (reference sequence). V lost 4 bases and J lost 0; bases outside the gene matches: 4. This sample is drawn from a study of PD-L1 blockade in urothelial cancer. Study as a whole: Of about 30 patients, around 25 were males with bladder-origin urothelial cancer.

The TCR originated in a man aged 55 to 70 with urothelial cancer. The sequences come from PBMCs, collected around atezolizumab (anti-PD-L1) treatment. The chain is built from TRBV19 and TRBJ2-7; 9 nucleotides align to TRBD1. The CDR3: CASSKPGQGSYEQYF. CDR3 nucleotide sequence: TGTGCCAGTAGTAAACCGGGACAGGGCTCCTACGAGCAGTACTTC.